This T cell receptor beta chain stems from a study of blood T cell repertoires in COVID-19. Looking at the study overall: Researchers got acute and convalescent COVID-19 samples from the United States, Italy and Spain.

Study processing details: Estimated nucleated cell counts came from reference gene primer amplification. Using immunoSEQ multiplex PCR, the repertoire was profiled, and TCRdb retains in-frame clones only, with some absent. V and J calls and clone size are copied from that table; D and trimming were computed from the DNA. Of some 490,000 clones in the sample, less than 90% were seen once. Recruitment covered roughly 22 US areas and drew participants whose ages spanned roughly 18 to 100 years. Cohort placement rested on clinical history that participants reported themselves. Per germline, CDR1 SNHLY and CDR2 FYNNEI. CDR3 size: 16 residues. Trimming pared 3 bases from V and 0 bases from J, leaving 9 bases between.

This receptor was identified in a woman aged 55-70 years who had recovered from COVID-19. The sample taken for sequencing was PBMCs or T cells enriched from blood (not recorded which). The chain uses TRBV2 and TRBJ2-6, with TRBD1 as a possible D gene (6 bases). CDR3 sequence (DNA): TGTGCCAGCAGTGATACAGGGTTCTCTGGGGCCAACGTCCTGACTTTC. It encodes CASSDTGFSGANVLTF.